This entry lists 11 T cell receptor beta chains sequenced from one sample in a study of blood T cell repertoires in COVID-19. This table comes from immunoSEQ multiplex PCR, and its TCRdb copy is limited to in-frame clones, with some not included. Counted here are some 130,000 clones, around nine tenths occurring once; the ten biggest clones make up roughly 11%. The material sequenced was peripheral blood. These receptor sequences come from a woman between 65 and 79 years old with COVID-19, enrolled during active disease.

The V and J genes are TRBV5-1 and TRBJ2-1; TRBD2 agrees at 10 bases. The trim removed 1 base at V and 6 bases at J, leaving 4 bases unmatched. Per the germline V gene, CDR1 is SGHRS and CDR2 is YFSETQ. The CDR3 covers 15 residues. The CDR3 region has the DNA TGCGCCAGCAGCTTGAGGGCTAGCGGGAGCAATGAGCAGTTCTTC. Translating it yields CASSLRASGSNEQFF.

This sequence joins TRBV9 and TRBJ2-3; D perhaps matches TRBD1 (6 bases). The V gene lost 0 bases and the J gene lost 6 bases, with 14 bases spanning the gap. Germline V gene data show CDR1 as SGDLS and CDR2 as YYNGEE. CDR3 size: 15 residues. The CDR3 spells CASSVALTGSDTQYF. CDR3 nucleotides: TGTGCCAGCAGCGTAGCTCTAACAGGGTCCGATACGCAGTATTTT.

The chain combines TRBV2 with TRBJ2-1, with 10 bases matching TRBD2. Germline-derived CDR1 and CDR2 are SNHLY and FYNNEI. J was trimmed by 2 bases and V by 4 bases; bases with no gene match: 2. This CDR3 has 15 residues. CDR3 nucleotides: TGTGCCAGCAGTGCTAGCGGGGGACCCTACAATGAGCAGTTCTTC. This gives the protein CASSASGGPYNEQFF.

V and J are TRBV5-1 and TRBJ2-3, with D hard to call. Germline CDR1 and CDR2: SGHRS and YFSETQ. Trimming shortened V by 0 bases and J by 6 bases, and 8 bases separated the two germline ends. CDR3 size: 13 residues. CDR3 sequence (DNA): TGCGCCAGCAGCTTGGCCCCAGGTGATACGCAGTATTTT. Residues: CASSLAPGDTQYF.

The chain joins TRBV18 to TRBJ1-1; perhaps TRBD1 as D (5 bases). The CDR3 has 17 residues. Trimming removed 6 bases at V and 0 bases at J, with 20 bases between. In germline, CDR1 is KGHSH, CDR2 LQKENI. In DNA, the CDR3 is TGTGCCAGCTCCACTGGGGGGGGACCTGGATTGAACACTGAAGCTTTCTTT. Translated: CASSTGGGPGLNTEAFF.

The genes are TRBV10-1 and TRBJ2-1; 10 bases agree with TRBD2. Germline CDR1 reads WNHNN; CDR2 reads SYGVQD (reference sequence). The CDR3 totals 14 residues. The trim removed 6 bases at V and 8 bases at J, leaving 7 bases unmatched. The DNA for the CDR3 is TGCGCCAGCAGCCCTAGCGGGGGAGGCTATGAGCAGTTCTTC. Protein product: CASSPSGGGYEQFF.

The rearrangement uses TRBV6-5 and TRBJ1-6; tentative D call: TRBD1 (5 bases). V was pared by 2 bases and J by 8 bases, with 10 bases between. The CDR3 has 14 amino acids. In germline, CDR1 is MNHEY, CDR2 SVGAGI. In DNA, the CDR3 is TGTGCCAGCAGTTACGGGCAGGGTGATTCACCCCTCCACTTT. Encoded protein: CASSYGQGDSPLHF.

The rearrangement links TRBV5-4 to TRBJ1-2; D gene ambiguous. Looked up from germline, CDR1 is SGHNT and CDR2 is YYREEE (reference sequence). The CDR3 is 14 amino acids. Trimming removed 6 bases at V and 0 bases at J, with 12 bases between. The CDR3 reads CASNPNGANYGYTF. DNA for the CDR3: TGTGCCAGCAACCCAAACGGAGCTAACTATGGCTACACCTTC.

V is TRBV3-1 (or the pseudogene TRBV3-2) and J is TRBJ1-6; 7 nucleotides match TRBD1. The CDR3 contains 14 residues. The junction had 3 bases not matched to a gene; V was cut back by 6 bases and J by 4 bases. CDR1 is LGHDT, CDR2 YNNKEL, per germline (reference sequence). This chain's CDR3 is CASSAQGYNSPLHF. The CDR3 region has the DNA TGTGCCAGCAGTGCACAGGGGTATAATTCACCCCTCCACTTT.

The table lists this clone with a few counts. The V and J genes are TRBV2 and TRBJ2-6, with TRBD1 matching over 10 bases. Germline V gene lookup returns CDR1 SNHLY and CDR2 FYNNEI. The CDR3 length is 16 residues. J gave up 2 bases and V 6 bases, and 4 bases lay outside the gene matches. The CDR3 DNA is TGTGCCAGCAGCCTGACAGGGGGCGCTGGGGCCAACGTCCTGACTTTC. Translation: CASSLTGGAGANVLTF.

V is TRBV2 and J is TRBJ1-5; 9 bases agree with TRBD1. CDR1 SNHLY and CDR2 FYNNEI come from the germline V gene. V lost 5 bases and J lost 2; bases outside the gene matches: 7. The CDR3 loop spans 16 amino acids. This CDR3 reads CASSIPTGGGNQPQHF. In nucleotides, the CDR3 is TGTGCCAGCAGTATACCGACAGGGGGAGGCAATCAGCCCCAGCATTTT.